The T cell receptor (beta chain) described here comes from a study of T-cell reconstitution after alpha-beta-depleted transplantation in children (dated by TCRdb to the mid-2010s). In terms of the full investigation: Using TCR repertoire profiling, the study followed T-cell immune reconstitution in a quantitative way in children after TCRalphabeta/CD19-depleted allogeneic hematopoietic cell transplantation.

The paper as a whole reports these results and caveats: Over subsequent months, a decline in hyperexpanded clone frequencies was noted, and after one year, T-cell counts and TCRbeta diversity were mostly ascribed to newly produced T cells. Apparently early alphabetaT-cell count recovery about two months after transplant reportedly relied on only several hundred rapidly expanded clones derived from non-depleted graft cells. In some patients, the high TCRbeta diversity seen at day 60 was put down to recipient T cells and intrathymic progenitors that had survived conditioning.

The sample holds many counts of this clonotype. The antigen it binds to is not known. Base qualities are not at hand, and no much larger clone is one base apart. V loses 2 bases of germline sequence and J loses 5 bases, and the interval between the two ends is 15 bases. The germline V gene encodes CDR1 LGHNA and CDR2 YNFKEQ. The CDR3 covers 15 residues, taking in both the cysteine and the phenylalanine. Only the CDR3 DNA stays, 45 bases, in frame from base 1. The treatment or condition label of this sample denotes: allogeneic hematopoietic cell transplantation with graft depleted of TCRalphabeta T cells and CD19 B cells. The transplant recipients were children given TCRalphabeta/CD19-depleted allogeneic hematopoietic cell grafts. Libraries were prepared through PCR. The reads were generated on an Illumina HiSeq 2500. TCR libraries were prepared with molecular barcoding, using unique molecular identifiers to normalize TCRbeta repertoire quantification. Through fastp at Q25 and MiXCR, TCRdb rebuilt clones from the public reads, retaining in-frame beta chains. For every CDR3 protein sequence, its rows merge into one entry that carries the most common genes and DNA. This sample lists roughly 15,000 distinct CDR3 sequences; approximately 5.2% were detected once. Around 6.9% of the sample lies in the top ten.

Recombination joined TRBV4-2 with TRBJ1-1; there is no confident call for the D gene. Specimen: PBMCs, collected before TCRalphabeta/CD19-depleted stem cell transplant. The TCR originated in a boy between 10 and 17 years old with acute lymphoblastic leukemia, due to receive a stem cell transplant. Here the CDR3 is given as CASSQTIPRTTEAFF. The DNA sequence is as follows: TGTGCCAGCAGCCAAACAATACCGCGAACGACTGAAGCTTTCTTT.